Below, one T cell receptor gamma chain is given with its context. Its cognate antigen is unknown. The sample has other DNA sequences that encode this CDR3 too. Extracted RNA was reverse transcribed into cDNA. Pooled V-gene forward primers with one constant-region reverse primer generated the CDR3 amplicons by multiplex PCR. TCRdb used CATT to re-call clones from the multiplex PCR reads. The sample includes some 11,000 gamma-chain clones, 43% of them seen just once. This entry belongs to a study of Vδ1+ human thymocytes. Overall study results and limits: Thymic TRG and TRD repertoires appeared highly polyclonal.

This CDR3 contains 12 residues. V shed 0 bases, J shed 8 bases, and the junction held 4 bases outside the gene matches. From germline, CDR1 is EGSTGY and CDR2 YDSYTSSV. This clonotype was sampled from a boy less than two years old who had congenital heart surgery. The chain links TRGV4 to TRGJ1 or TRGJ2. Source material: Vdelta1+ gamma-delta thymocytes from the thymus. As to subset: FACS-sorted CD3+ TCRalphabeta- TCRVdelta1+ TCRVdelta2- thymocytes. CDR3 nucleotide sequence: TGTGCCACCTGGGATGGGCCCCATAAGAAACTCTTT. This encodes CATWDGPHKKLF.